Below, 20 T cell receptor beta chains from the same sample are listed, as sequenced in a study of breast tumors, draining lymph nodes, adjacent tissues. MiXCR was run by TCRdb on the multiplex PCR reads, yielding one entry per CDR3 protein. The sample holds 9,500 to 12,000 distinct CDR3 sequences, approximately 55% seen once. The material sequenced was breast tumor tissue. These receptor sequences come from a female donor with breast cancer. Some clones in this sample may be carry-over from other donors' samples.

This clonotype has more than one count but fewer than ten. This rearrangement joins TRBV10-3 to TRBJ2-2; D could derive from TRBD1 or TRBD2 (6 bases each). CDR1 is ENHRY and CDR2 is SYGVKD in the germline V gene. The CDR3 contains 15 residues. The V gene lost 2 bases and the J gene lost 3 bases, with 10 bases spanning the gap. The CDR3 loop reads CAISEHGGDTGELFF. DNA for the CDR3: TGTGCCATCAGTGAGCACGGGGGCGACACCGGGGAGCTGTTTTTT.

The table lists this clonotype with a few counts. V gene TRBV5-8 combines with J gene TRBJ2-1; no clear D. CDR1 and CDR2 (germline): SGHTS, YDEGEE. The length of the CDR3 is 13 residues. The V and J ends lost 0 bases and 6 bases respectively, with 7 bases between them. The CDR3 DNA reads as TGTGCCAGCAGCTTGGGGGTAGGCAATGAGCAGTTCTTC. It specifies CASSLGVGNEQFF.

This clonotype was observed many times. CDR3 in amino acids: CASSNRGFIEKLFF. DNA for the CDR3: TGTGCCAGCAGTAACAGGGGTTTTATTGAAAAACTGTTTTTT. V gene TRBV28 combines with J gene TRBJ1-4; TRBD1 agrees at 7 bases. The CDR3 length is 14 residues. The germline V gene has CDR1 MDHEN and CDR2 SYDVKM. V trimming: 5 bases; J trimming: 7 bases; junction bases outside the gene matches: 7.

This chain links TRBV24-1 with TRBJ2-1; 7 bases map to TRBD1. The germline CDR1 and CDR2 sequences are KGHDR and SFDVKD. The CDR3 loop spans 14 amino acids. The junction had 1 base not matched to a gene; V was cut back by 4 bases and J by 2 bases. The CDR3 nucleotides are TGTGCCACCAGTGAAGGGGGCCCCTACAATGAGCAGTTCTTC. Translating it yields CATSEGGPYNEQFF.

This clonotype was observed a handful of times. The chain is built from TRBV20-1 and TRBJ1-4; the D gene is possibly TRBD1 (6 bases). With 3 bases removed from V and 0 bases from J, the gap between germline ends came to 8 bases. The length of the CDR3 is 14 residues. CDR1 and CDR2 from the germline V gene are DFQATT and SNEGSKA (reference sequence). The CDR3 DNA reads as TGCAGTGCTAGGAGGGGGGCAACTAATGAAAAACTGTTTTTT. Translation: CSARRGATNEKLFF.

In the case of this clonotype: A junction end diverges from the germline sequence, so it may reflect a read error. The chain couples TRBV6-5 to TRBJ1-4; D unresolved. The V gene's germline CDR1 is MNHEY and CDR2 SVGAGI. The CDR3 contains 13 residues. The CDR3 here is CAGSRLANEKLFF. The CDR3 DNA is TGTGCCGGCAGTCGACTCGCTAATGAAAAACTGTTTTTT.

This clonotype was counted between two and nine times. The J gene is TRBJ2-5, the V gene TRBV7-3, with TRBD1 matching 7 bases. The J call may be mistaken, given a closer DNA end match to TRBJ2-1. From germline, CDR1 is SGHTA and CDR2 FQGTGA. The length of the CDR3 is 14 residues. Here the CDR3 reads CATKTGQNWESQFF. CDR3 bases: TGTGCCACCAAGACAGGGCAAAATTGGGAGTCCCAGTTCTTC.

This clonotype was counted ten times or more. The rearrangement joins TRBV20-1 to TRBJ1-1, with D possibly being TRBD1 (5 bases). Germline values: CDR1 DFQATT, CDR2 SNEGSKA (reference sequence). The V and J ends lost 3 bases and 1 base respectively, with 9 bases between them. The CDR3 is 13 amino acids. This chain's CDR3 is CSASQGKNTEAFF. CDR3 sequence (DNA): TGCAGTGCTAGTCAGGGAAAGAACACTGAAGCTTTCTTT.

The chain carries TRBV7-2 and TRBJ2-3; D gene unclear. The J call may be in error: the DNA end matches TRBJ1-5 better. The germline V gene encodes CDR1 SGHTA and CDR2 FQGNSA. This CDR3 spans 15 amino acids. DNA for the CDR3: TGTGCCAGCAGCTTTCTAGCGGGAGGGCCAGACACGCAGCATTTT. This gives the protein CASSFLAGGPDTQHF.

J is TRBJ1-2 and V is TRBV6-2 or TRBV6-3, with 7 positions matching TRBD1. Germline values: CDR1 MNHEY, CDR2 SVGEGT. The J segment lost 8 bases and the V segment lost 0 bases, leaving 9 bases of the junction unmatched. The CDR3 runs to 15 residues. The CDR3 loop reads CASSYSIATGNGYTF. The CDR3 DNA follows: TGTGCCAGCAGTTACTCGATTGCGACAGGGAACGGCTACACCTTC.

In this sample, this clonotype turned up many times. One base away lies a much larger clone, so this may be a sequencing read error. The CDR3 reads CASTHRVSQHEQYF. DNA of the CDR3: TGTGCCAGCACTCACAGGGTCTCCCAACACGAGCAGTACTTC. The V and J genes are TRBV6-1 and TRBJ2-7, with a weak D call TRBD1 (6 bases). V lost 7 bases to trimming and J lost 5 bases, with 18 bases between them. Germline V lookup: CDR1 MNHNS, CDR2 SASEGT. The CDR3 covers 14 residues.

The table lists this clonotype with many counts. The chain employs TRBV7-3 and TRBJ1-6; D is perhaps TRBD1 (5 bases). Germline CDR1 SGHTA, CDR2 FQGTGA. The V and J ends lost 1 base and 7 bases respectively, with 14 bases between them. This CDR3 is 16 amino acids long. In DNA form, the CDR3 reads TGTGCCAGCAGCTTAAGCGCCCGGGACCCAAATTCACCCCTCCACTTT. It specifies CASSLSARDPNSPLHF.

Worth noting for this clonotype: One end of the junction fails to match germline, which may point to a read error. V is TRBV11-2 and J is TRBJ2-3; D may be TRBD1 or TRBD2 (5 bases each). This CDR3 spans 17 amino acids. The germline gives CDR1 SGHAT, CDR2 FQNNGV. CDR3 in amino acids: CASGLLRAQGRTDTQYF. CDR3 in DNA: TGTGCCAGCGGCTTATTGCGGGCGCAGGGCCGCACAGATACGCAGTATTTT. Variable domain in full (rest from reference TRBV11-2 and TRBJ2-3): EAGVAQSPRYKIIEKRQSVAFWCNPISGHATLYWYQQILGQGPKLLIQFQNNGVVDDSQLPKDRFSAERLKGVDSTLKIQPAKLEDSAVYLCASGLLRAQGRTDTQYFGPGTRLTVL.

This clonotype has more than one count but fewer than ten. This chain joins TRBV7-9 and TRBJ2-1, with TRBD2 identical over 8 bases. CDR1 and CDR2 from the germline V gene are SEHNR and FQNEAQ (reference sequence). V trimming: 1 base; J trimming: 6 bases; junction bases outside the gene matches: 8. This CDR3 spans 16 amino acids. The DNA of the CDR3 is TGTGCCAGCAGCTTAGTCTCGGGAGGGGGGATCAATGAGCAGTTCTTC. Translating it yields CASSLVSGGGINEQFF.

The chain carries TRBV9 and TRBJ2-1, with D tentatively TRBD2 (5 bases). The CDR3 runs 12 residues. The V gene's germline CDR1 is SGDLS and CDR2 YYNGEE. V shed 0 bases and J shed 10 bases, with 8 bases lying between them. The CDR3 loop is CASSVGGSEQFF. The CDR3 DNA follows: TGTGCCAGCAGCGTAGGCGGGTCCGAGCAGTTCTTC. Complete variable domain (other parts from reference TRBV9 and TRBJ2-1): DSGVTQTPKHLITATGQRVTLRCSPRSGDLSVYWYQQSLDQGLQFLIQYYNGEERAKGNILERFSAQQFPDLHSELNLSSLELGDSALYFCASSVGGSEQFFGPGTRLTVL.

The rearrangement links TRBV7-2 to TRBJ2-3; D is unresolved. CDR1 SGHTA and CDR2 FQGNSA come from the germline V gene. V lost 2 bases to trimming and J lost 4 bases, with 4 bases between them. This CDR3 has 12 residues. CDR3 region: CASSLIPDTQYF. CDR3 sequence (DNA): TGTGCCAGCAGCTTAATCCCAGATACGCAGTATTTT.

The CDR3 protein is CSARLAGNNEQFF. The CDR3 bases are TGCAGTGCTAGGCTAGCGGGGAACAATGAGCAGTTCTTC. The chain joins TRBV20-1 to TRBJ2-1; 9 bases map to TRBD2. Looked up from germline, CDR1 is DFQATT and CDR2 is SNEGSKA (reference sequence). Unmatched junction bases numbered 2, after V lost 3 bases and J lost 5 bases. The CDR3 contains 13 residues.

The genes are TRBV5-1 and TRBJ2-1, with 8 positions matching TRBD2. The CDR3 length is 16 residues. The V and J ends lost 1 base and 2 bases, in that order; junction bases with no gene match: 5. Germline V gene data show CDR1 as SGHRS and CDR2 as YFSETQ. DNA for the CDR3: TGCGCCAGCAGCTTGACGGGGGGGGGCACCTACAATGAGCAGTTCTTC. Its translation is CASSLTGGGTYNEQFF. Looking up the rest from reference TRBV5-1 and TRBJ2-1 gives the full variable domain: KAGVTQTPRYLIKTRGQQVTLSCSPISGHRSVSWYQQTPGQGLQFLFEYFSETQRNKGNFPGRFSGRQFSNSRSEMNVSTLELGDSALYLCASSLTGGGTYNEQFFGPGTRLTVL.

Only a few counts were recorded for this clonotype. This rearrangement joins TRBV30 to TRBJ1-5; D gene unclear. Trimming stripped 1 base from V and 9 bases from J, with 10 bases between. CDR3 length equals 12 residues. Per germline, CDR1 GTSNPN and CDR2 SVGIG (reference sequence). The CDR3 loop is CAWSAEGRPQHF. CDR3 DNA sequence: TGTGCCTGGAGTGCCGAAGGGAGGCCCCAGCATTTT. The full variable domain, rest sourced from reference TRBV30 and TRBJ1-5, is SQTIHQWPATLVQPVGSPLSLECTVEGTSNPNLYWYRQAAGRGLQLLFYSVGIGQISSEVPQNLSASRPQDRQFILSSKKLLLSDSGFYLCAWSAEGRPQHFGDGTRLSIL.

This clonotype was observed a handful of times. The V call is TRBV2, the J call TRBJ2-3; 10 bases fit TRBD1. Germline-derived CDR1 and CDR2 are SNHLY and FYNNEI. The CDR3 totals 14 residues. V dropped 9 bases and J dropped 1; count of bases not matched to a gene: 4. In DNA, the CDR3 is TGTGCCAGGCGGGACAGGGGCGGCACAGATACGCAGTATTTT. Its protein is CARRDRGGTDTQYF.